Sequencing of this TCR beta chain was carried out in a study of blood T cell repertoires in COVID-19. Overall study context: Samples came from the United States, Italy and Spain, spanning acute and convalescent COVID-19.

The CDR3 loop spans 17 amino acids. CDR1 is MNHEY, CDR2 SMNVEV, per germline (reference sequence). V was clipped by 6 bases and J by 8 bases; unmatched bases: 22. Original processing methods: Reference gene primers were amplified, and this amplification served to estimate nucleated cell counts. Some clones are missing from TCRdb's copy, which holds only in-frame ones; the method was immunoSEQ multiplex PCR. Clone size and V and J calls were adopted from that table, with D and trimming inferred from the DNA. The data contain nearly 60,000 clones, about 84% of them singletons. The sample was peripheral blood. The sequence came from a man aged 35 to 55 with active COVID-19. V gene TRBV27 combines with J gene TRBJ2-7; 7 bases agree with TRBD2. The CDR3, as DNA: TGTGCCAGCAGACCCGACGCGGCGGGAGTAGGATGGGGAAAGCAGTACTTC. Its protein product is CASRPDAAGVGWGKQYF.